This TCR beta chain was sequenced in a study of control samples from healthy donors and cancer patients. Germline-derived CDR1 and CDR2 are MGHRA and YSYEKL. The CDR3 spans 17 residues. V gave up 0 bases and J gave up 6 bases, with 19 bases separating them. Repertoires were generated with immunoSEQ multiplex PCR, while TCRdb's copy carries only in-frame clones and drops some. The table includes some 54,000 clones, almost 96% detected once. The clonotype comes from a woman under 40 in good health. The V call is TRBV4-1, the J call TRBJ2-3; no definite D call. The sequenced sample consisted of blood. CDR3 sequence (DNA): TGCGCCAGCAGCCAAGAGGGGTCAGCTTCCCCAAGGGATACGCAGTATTTT. Its translation: CASSQEGSASPRDTQYF.